A single sample gave rise to the 15 T cell receptor beta chains below, sequenced in a study of blood T cell repertoires in COVID-19. TCRdb's copy holds only in-frame clones and misses some; the assay was immunoSEQ multiplex PCR. The table includes over 150,000 clones, approximately 84% detected once. The sequenced sample was peripheral blood. These receptor sequences come from a man aged 40-55 years with acute or convalescent COVID-19.

V gene TRBV5-4 combines with J gene TRBJ1-4, with 7 bases fitting TRBD1. After removal of 4 bases from V and 5 bases from J, the junction contained 11 bases not matched to a gene. CDR3 length: 16 residues. The germline CDR1 and CDR2 sequences are SGHNT and YYREEE (reference sequence). CDR3 residues: CASSPDGGRGNEKLFF. For the CDR3, the DNA is TGTGCCAGCAGCCCGGACGGGGGCAGGGGGAATGAAAAACTGTTTTTT. Complete variable domain (other parts from reference TRBV5-4 and TRBJ1-4): ETGVTQSPTHLIKTRGQQVTLRCSSQSGHNTVSWYQQALGQGPQFIFQYYREEENGRGNFPPRFSGLQFPNYSSELNVNALELDDSALYLCASSPDGGRGNEKLFFGSGTQLSVL.

Only one count was recorded for this clone. The V call is TRBV5-4, the J call TRBJ2-1, with 8 bases aligning to TRBD2. The CDR3 is made up of 17 amino acids. Looked up from germline, CDR1 is SGHNT and CDR2 is YYREEE (reference sequence). The J segment lost 7 bases and the V segment lost 3 bases, leaving 15 bases of the junction unmatched. CDR3 sequence: CASSSGGVVGRWNEQFF. CDR3 DNA sequence: TGTGCCAGCAGCTCCGGGGGGGTTGTGGGGAGATGGAATGAGCAGTTCTTC. The complete variable domain, with remaining parts taken from reference TRBV5-4 and TRBJ2-1, reads ETGVTQSPTHLIKTRGQQVTLRCSSQSGHNTVSWYQQALGQGPQFIFQYYREEENGRGNFPPRFSGLQFPNYSSELNVNALELDDSALYLCASSSGGVVGRWNEQFFGPGTRLTVL.

This chain connects TRBV9 to TRBJ2-6; a weak D match, TRBD1 (5 bases). Germline V CDR1 and CDR2: SGDLS, YYNGEE. Between the trimmed V and J ends, which lost 5 bases and 0 bases, there was a span of 18 bases. The CDR3 covers 18 residues. CDR3 loop: CASSYRLQGFSGANVLTF. Written as DNA, the CDR3 is TGTGCCAGCAGTTATCGACTGCAGGGATTCTCTGGGGCCAACGTCCTGACTTTC.

This clone turned up a few times. The rearrangement links TRBV29-1 to TRBJ1-2, with D maybe TRBD1 (6 bases). V was pared by 4 bases and J by 8 bases, with 17 bases between. CDR3 length equals 13 residues. Germline CDR1 SQVTM, CDR2 ANQGSEA. Written as DNA, the CDR3 is TGCAGCGTTGCGGACAGCGTAATGGGGGGCTACACCTTC. Protein sequence: CSVADSVMGGYTF. Full variable domain (rest looked up from reference TRBV29-1 and TRBJ1-2): SAVISQKPSRDICQRGTSLTIQCQVDSQVTMMFWYRQQPGQSLTLIATANQGSEATYESGFVIDKFPISRPNLTFSTLTVSNMSPEDSSIYLCSVADSVMGGYTFGSGTRLTVV.

The chain uses TRBV7-9 and TRBJ1-1; 9 positions match TRBD1. Trimming removed 1 base from V and 3 bases from J; junction bases left unmatched: 6. This CDR3 has 16 residues. From germline, CDR1 is SEHNR and CDR2 FQNEAQ (reference sequence). CDR3 coding DNA: TGTGCCAGCAGCTTAGAAGGGACAGGGATGTACACTGAAGCTTTCTTT. Translation: CASSLEGTGMYTEAFF.

This chain links TRBV28 with TRBJ1-1; D not certain. Trimming shortened V by 2 bases and J by 1 base, and 8 bases separated the two germline ends. This CDR3 has 14 residues. Germline-derived CDR1 and CDR2 are MDHEN and SYDVKM. CDR3 sequence (DNA): TGTGCCAGCAGTTTAATGAGACAGAACACTGAAGCTTTCTTT. It encodes CASSLMRQNTEAFF. The full variable domain, with the rest looked up from reference TRBV28 and TRBJ1-1, is DVKVTQSSRYLVKRTGEKVFLECVQDMDHENMFWYRQDPGLGLRLIYFSYDVKMKEKGDIPEGYSVSREKKERFSLILESASTNQTSMYLCASSLMRQNTEAFFGQGTRLTVV.

The rearrangement links TRBV19 to TRBJ1-1; D is unresolved. Trimming stripped 6 bases from V and 7 bases from J, with 21 bases between. This CDR3 has 15 residues. Germline CDR1 is LNHDA and CDR2 is SQIVND (reference sequence). DNA for the CDR3: TGTGCCAGTAGCTCGGGAGGGCTGGGGAGAGGTGAAGCTTTCTTT. As protein: CASSSGGLGRGEAFF.

This clone was observed a single time. V usage is TRBV7-2 and J usage is TRBJ2-6; D may be TRBD1 (6 bases). CDR3 length equals 15 residues. The germline gives CDR1 SGHTA, CDR2 FQGNSA. V lost 3 bases to trimming and J lost 3 bases, with 9 bases between them. CDR3 protein: CASSFTGFGANVLTF. The CDR3 DNA sequence: TGTGCCAGCAGCTTTACAGGGTTTGGGGCCAACGTCCTGACTTTC.

The chain carries TRBV5-4 and TRBJ1-2, with TRBD1 matching 8 bases. Germline loops: CDR1 SGHNT, CDR2 YYREEE (reference sequence). V was clipped by 4 bases and J by 7 bases; unmatched bases: 3. This CDR3 contains 12 residues. The CDR3 DNA reads TGTGCCAGCAGCCTTACAGGGGGTGGCTACACCTTC. As protein: CASSLTGGGYTF.

In its sample, this clone was seen once. The genes are TRBV5-5 and TRBJ2-3; no firm D call. V lost 4 bases to trimming and J lost 1 base, with 16 bases between them. CDR1 and CDR2 from the germline V gene are SGHKS and YYEKEE (reference sequence). The CDR3 is 16 amino acids. The CDR3 DNA reads as TGTGCCAGCAGCGCAGGCTTCCCGTCACGCACAGATACGCAGTATTTT. Translating gives CASSAGFPSRTDTQYF.

On this clone itself: An end of the junction does not agree with germline; a read error may underlie this. This chain connects TRBV5-1 to TRBJ2-1; D perhaps matches TRBD2 (5 bases). The CDR3 has 11 amino acids. The germline V gene has CDR1 SGHRS and CDR2 YFSETQ. CDR3 DNA: TGCGCCAGATTCGAGGGCAGATTTAAGGTCTTC. This encodes CARFEGRFKVF. The variable domain in full, completed from reference TRBV5-1 and TRBJ2-1, reads KAGVTQTPRYLIKTRGQQVTLSCSPISGHRSVSWYQQTPGQGLQFLFEYFSETQRNKGNFPGRFSGRQFSNSRSEMNVSTLELGDSALYLCARFEGRFKVFGPGTRLTVL.

J is TRBJ2-7 and V is TRBV4-2; TRBD1 might be the D (6 bases). The CDR3 is made up of 18 amino acids. The V end was cut by 0 bases, the J end by 3 bases, with 21 bases between. From germline, CDR1 is LGHNA and CDR2 YNFKEQ. CDR3 DNA sequence: TGTGCCAGCAGCCAAGACCTGCCCCGGTGGGACACGCACTACGAGCAGTACTTC. As protein: CASSQDLPRWDTHYEQYF.

The CDR3 sequence: CASSVAPGLAGTYEQYF. CDR3 DNA: TGTGCCAGCAGCGTAGCCCCGGGACTAGCGGGCACCTACGAGCAGTACTTC. The chain combines TRBV9 with TRBJ2-7; 12 bases map to TRBD2. The CDR3 totals 17 residues. Germline CDR1 reads SGDLS; CDR2 reads YYNGEE. With 0 bases clipped from V and 2 bases from J, the junction kept 6 bases outside the gene matches.

The CDR3 nucleotides are TGTGCCAGCAGTGAAACTAGCGGGGGCCGCAAAGAGACCCAGTACTTC. Protein product: CASSETSGGRKETQYF. J is TRBJ2-5 and V is TRBV6-1; TRBD2 aligns across 11 bases. Germline assignment: CDR1 MNHNS and CDR2 SASEGT. J lost 3 bases, V lost 2 bases, and 5 bases had no gene match. The CDR3 extends over 16 amino acids.

The CDR3 sequence is CASSDRAPYEQYF. CDR3 in DNA: TGTGCCAGCAGCGACAGGGCCCCCTACGAGCAGTACTTC. The chain joins TRBV11-1 to TRBJ2-7, with 7 bases that match TRBD1. This CDR3 has 13 amino acids. The V and J ends lost 5 bases and 2 bases, in that order; junction bases with no gene match: 3. The germline V gene encodes CDR1 SGHAT and CDR2 FQDESV (reference sequence).